This is a list of T cell receptor beta chains from one sample in a study of blood T cell repertoires in COVID-19. Measured with immunoSEQ multiplex PCR; TCRdb has only the in-frame clones, and not every one. This table holds roughly 69,000 clones, around 86% found once. Sequencing was done on a sample of peripheral blood. Receptors originate from a man aged 45-65 years with active COVID-19. Each CDR3 is given with its conserved first and last residue. D genes are given only for firm matches. Clone size is stated in some rows and not others, as once, few, many or a class when expanded.

>TRBD2|16|NA|TRBJ2-1|TRBV19
TGTGCCAGTACCCTCTCGGGGACTAGCGGGGTCAATGAGCAGTTCTTC
CASTLSGTSGVNEQFF
>NA|13|NA|TRBJ1-3|TRBV19
TGTGCCAGTAGTATTGCTACGGGAAACACCATATATTTT
CASSIATGNTIYF
>NA|14|NA|TRBJ2-7|TRBV30
TGTGCCTGGAGTTCCCCACTAGTTGCCTACGAGCAGTACTTC
CAWSSPLVAYEQYF
>NA|14|NA|TRBJ2-7|TRBV6-1
TGTGCCAGCAGTGATGGACTATCCTACTACGAGCAGTACTTC
CASSDGLSYYEQYF
>NA|15|NA|TRBJ1-1|TRBV14
TGTGCCAGCAGCCAAGATCGAGTAAGAGGCACTGAAGCTTTCTTT
CASSQDRVRGTEAFF
>TRBD1|14|once|TRBJ2-5|TRBV11-3
TGTGCCAGCAGCCCTCGGGACAGGGGTGAGACCCAGTACTTC
CASSPRDRGETQYF
>TRBD1|15|few|TRBJ2-7|TRBV5-4
TGTGCCAGCAGCTTGTATCGGGTCAGGGGGCAGGAGCAGTACTTC
CASSLYRVRGQEQYF
>TRBD2|16|once|TRBJ2-1|TRBV9
TGTGCCAGCAGCGCTCTCCTAGCGGGAGGTCGCAATGAGCAGTTCTTC
CASSALLAGGRNEQFF
>NA|14|few|TRBJ1-6|TRBV2
TGTGCCAGCGCCTTGAGCTCCTATAATTCACCCCTCCACTTT
CASALSSYNSPLHF
>NA|12|NA|TRBJ1-3|TRBV5-1
TGCGCCAGACCAGGGTACGGAAACACCATATATTTT
CARPGYGNTIYF
>TRBD2|14|NA|TRBJ2-1|TRBV6-5
TGTGCCAGCAGTCCGGGACTAGTTTATAATGAGCAGTTCTTC
CASSPGLVYNEQFF
>TRBD1|14|NA|TRBJ2-7|TRBV5-1
TGCGCCAGCAGCCCCCGGGACAGGGGGTACGAGCAGTACTTC
CASSPRDRGYEQYF
>TRBD1|13|NA|TRBJ1-1|TRBV30
TGTGCCTGGAGTGGACAGGGGGGTACTGAAGCTTTCTTT
CAWSGQGGTEAFF
>NA|16|NA|TRBJ2-5|TRBV11-2
TGTGCCAGCAGCTTAGATTTGGGGGCAGGGCAAGAGACCCAGTACTTC
CASSLDLGAGQETQYF
>TRBD1|14|NA|TRBJ2-2|TRBV24-1
TGTGCCACCCGGGGACAGGGGGACACCGGGGAGCTGTTTTTT
CATRGQGDTGELFF
>TRBD2|15|once|TRBJ2-5|TRBV18
TGTGCCAGCTCACCACTAGCGGGAGGTCAAGAGACCCAGTACTTC
CASSPLAGGQETQYF
>TRBD2|16|NA|TRBJ2-7|TRBV5-4
TGTGCCAGCAGCTTTAAGGCCGGCGGGGGTTCCTACGAGCAGTACTTC
CASSFKAGGGSYEQYF
>NA|13|NA|TRBJ2-5|TRBV7-6
TGTGCCAGCAACCCCGGGAATCTGGAGACCCAGTACTTC
CASNPGNLETQYF
>TRBD1|16|NA|TRBJ1-2|TRBV24-1
TGTGCCACCAGTGATCAGAAGGACAGGAACTTGGAGGGCTACACCTTC
CATSDQKDRNLEGYTF
>NA|14|NA|TRBJ1-2|TRBV4-1
TGCGCCAGCAGCCAAGCCCAGGGGACCTATGGCTACACCTTC
CASSQAQGTYGYTF
>NA|13|NA|TRBJ1-1|TRBV11-1
TGTGCCAGCAGCCCCGGGTCCTACACTGAAGCTTTCTTT
CASSPGSYTEAFF
>TRBD2|16|NA|TRBJ2-1|TRBV7-2
TGTGCCAGCAGCTTAGGAGGGGGGACTAGCGCCATGGTGCAGTTCTTC
CASSLGGGTSAMVQFF
>NA|12|NA|TRBJ2-3|TRBV19
TGTGCCAGTAGCCGCGACAGAGATACGCAGTATTTT
CASSRDRDTQYF
>TRBD1|15|NA|TRBJ2-5|TRBV4-3
TGCGCCAGCAGCCCTCAGGGGGCTATCCAAGAGACCCAGTACTTC
CASSPQGAIQETQYF
>NA|15|few|TRBJ2-1|TRBV9
TGTGCCAGCAGCGTGTTGGTAGCGGAAAACAATGAGCAGTTCTTC
CASSVLVAENNEQFF
>NA|16|NA|TRBJ2-7|TRBV5-4
TGTGCCAGCAGCTTGGACGGGCCGGGAATTGGGCACGAGCAGTACTTC
CASSLDGPGIGHEQYF
>TRBD1|17|NA|TRBJ1-2|TRBV19
TGTGCCAGTAGTATAGTCGACGCGGGACAGGCCAACTATGGCTACACCTTC
CASSIVDAGQANYGYTF
>TRBD2|16|NA|TRBJ2-3|TRBV11-2
TGTGCCAGCAGCCTCGTACCGGGACTAATTACAGATACGCAGTATTTT
CASSLVPGLITDTQYF
>NA|15|NA|TRBJ2-3|TRBV3-1/TRBV3-2
TGTGCCAGCAGCCACCCGACAGTGTCGTTCGGTACGCAGTATTTT
CASSHPTVSFGTQYF
>TRBD2|16|NA|TRBJ2-3|TRBV4-3
TGCGCCAGCAGCCAAGATGGTCGGGAGGGCACAGATACGCAGTATTTT
CASSQDGREGTDTQYF
>NA|14|NA|TRBJ1-4|TRBV7-2
TGTGCCAGCAGCTTGAACACCGGTGGGGGGAAACTGTTTTTT
CASSLNTGGGKLFF
>NA|15|NA|TRBJ1-4|TRBV6-1
TGTGCCAGCAGTGAGCCAGGGATAACTAATGAAAAACTGTTTTTT
CASSEPGITNEKLFF
>TRBD1|15|NA|TRBJ1-2|TRBV6-5
TGTGCCAGCAGTTACTATGACAGGGTGAACTATGGCTACACCTTC
CASSYYDRVNYGYTF
>TRBD1|15|NA|TRBJ1-2|TRBV5-1
TGCGCCAGCAGCCCCTTCGGACAGGGTGACTATGGCTACACCTTC
CASSPFGQGDYGYTF
>NA|14|NA|TRBJ2-5|TRBV4-1
TGCGCCAGCAGCCTCCTCCGTCAGGGGGAGACCCAGTACTTC
CASSLLRQGETQYF
>NA|14|NA|TRBJ2-1|TRBV6-6
TGTGCCAGCACCAGGGAGGGGGATTACAATGAGCAGTTCTTC
CASTREGDYNEQFF
>NA|15|NA|TRBJ1-4|TRBV5-4
TGTGCCAGCAGCTTGGGTGGGGCCACTAATGAAAAACTGTTTTTT
CASSLGGATNEKLFF
>NA|17|NA|TRBJ2-3|TRBV24-1
TGTGCCACCAGTGACTCACCAACGGCCCACGGCGGAGATACGCAGTATTTT
CATSDSPTAHGGDTQYF
>NA|12|NA|TRBJ2-1|TRBV12-3/TRBV12-4
TGTGCCAGCAGATCCGAGGGCGATGAGCAGTTCTTC
CASRSEGDEQFF
>TRBD1|19|NA|TRBJ2-3|TRBV4-3
TGCGCCAGCAGCCTAGGACCGGCAGGGGGTTTTACTAGCACAGATACGCAGTATTTT
CASSLGPAGGFTSTDTQYF
>NA|12|NA|TRBJ1-1|TRBV2
TGTGCCAGCAGGGAAGAGGGGCAGAGGGCTTTCTTT
CASREEGQRAFF
>TRBD2|17|NA|TRBJ2-1|TRBV28
TGTGCCAGCCGCCCGCAAACCGGGACTAGCGGCTACAATGAGCAGTTCTTC
CASRPQTGTSGYNEQFF
>TRBD2|16|NA|TRBJ2-3|TRBV7-9
TGTGCCAGCAGCTTCTCACTGCGCGGGGGGGCAGATACGCAGTATTTT
CASSFSLRGGADTQYF
>TRBD2|16|NA|TRBJ2-2|TRBV6-2/TRBV6-3
TGTGCCAGCAGTACCAATCTAGCGGGAGTGGCCGGGGAGCTGTTTTTT
CASSTNLAGVAGELFF
>TRBD2|15|NA|TRBJ2-3|TRBV6-2/TRBV6-3
TGTGCCAGCAGTTACACTAGCGGGAGCACAGATACGCAGTATTTT
CASSYTSGSTDTQYF
>TRBD2|15|NA|TRBJ2-5|TRBV5-1
TGCGCCAGCAGCTTGGGACTAGCGGATGAACAGACCCAGTACTTC
CASSLGLADEQTQYF
>TRBD1|14|NA|TRBJ1-5|TRBV4-3
TGCGCCAGCAGCCAATTGACAGGGGAACAGCCCCAGCATTTT
CASSQLTGEQPQHF
>NA|17|NA|TRBJ1-6|TRBV7-3
TGTGCCAGCAGCTTATATGACAGGAGCTCCTATAATTCACCCCTCCACTTT
CASSLYDRSSYNSPLHF
>NA|12|NA|TRBJ2-4|TRBV6-5
TGTGCCAGCAGTTACGCAGGGGACATTCAGTACTTC
CASSYAGDIQYF
>NA|13|NA|TRBJ2-7|TRBV7-3
TGTGCCAGCAGCTTAGGTAGAACCTACGAGCAGTACTTC
CASSLGRTYEQYF